Here is one T cell receptor beta chain with its context. Germline V CDR1 and CDR2: SGDLS, YYNGEE. The CDR3 runs to 14 residues. V gave up 0 bases and J gave up 4 bases, with 10 bases separating them. The sample originates from a study of blood T cell repertoires in COVID-19. Study background: Nucleic acid was either cDNA or gDNA, and it came from T cells, B-cell-depleted T cells, or PBMCs.

Clones were sequenced by immunoSEQ multiplex PCR, and TCRdb holds only the in-frame ones, with some missing. The sample shows about 220,000 clones, approximately 82% of them seen only once. The clonotype comes from a man aged 50-59 years with active or convalescent COVID-19. The sample comprised peripheral blood. V is TRBV9 and J is TRBJ2-5; perhaps TRBD2 as D (5 bases). The chain's CDR3 is CASSVAPSTETQYF. The CDR3 DNA reads as TGTGCCAGCAGCGTAGCCCCTAGCACAGAGACCCAGTACTTC. Filled out from reference TRBV9 and TRBJ2-5, the complete variable domain reads DSGVTQTPKHLITATGQRVTLRCSPRSGDLSVYWYQQSLDQGLQFLIQYYNGEERAKGNILERFSAQQFPDLHSELNLSSLELGDSALYFCASSVAPSTETQYFGPGTRLLVL.